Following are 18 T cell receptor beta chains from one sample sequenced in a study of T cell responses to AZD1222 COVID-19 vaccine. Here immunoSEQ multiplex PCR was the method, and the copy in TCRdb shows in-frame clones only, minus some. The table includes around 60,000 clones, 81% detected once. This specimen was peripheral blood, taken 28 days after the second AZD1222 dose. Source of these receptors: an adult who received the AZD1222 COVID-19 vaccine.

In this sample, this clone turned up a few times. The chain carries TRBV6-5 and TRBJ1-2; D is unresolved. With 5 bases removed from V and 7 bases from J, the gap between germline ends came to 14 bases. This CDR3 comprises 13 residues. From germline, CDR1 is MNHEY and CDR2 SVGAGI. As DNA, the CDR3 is TGTGCCAGCAGTCCTGTCCTCTTGGGTGGCTACACCTTC. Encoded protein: CASSPVLLGGYTF.

CDR3 sequence: CASSFLGEQYF. CDR3 bases: TGTGCCAGCAGCTTCTTAGGGGAGCAGTACTTC. V is TRBV5-6 and J is TRBJ2-7, with no clear D. This CDR3 has 11 residues. The germline V gene has CDR1 SGHDT and CDR2 YYEEEE. Trimming removed 2 bases at V and 7 bases at J, with 7 bases between.

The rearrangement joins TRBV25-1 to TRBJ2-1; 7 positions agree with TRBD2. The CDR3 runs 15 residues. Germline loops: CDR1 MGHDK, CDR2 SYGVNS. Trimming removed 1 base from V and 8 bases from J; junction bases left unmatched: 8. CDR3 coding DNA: TGTGCCAGCAGTGAATCCAGCGGGACCATCGATGAGCAGTTCTTC. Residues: CASSESSGTIDEQFF.

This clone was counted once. CDR3 protein: CASSQTSGRAAGELFF. The CDR3 DNA reads TGCGCCAGCAGCCAAACTAGCGGGAGGGCCGCCGGGGAGCTGTTTTTT. The V gene is TRBV5-1, the J gene TRBJ2-2, with TRBD2 matching over 13 bases. CDR3 length equals 16 residues. V lost 4 bases, J lost 6 bases, and 6 bases stayed unmatched. Germline V gene data show CDR1 as SGHRS and CDR2 as YFSETQ.

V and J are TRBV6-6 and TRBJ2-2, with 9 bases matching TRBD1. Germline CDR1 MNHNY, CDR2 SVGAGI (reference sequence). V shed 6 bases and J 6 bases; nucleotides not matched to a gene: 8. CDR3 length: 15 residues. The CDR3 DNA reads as TGTGCCAGCAGCACCGGGACAGGGTCCGCCGGGGAGCTGTTTTTT. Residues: CASSTGTGSAGELFF.

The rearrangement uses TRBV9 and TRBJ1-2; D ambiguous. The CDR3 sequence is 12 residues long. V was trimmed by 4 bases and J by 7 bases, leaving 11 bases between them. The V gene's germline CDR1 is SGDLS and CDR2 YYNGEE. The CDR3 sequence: CASSIGKGGYTF. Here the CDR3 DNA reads TGTGCCAGCAGCATAGGGAAGGGTGGCTACACCTTC.

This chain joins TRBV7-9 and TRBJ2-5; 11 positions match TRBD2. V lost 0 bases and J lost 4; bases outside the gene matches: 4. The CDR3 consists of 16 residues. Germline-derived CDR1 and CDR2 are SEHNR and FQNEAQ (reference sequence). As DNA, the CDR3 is TGTGCCAGCAGCTTAGCTTCTCTAGCGGGAGGAGAGACCCAGTACTTC. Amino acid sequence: CASSLASLAGGETQYF.

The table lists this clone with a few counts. The CDR3 loop reads CASSLSRRGREIEQYF. DNA for the CDR3: TGTGCCAGCAGTTTATCACGAAGGGGGCGAGAGATCGAGCAGTACTTC. The gene calls are TRBV27 and TRBJ2-7; 7 bases map to TRBD1. CDR3 length equals 16 residues. The junction had 11 bases not matched to a gene; V was cut back by 0 bases and J by 6 bases. Looked up from germline, CDR1 is MNHEY and CDR2 is SMNVEV (reference sequence).

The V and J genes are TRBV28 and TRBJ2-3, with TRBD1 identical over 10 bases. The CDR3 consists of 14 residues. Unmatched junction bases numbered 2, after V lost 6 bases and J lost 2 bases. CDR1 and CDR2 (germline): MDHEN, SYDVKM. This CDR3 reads CASRTGGNTDTQYF. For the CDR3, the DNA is TGTGCCAGCAGGACAGGGGGCAACACAGATACGCAGTATTTT.

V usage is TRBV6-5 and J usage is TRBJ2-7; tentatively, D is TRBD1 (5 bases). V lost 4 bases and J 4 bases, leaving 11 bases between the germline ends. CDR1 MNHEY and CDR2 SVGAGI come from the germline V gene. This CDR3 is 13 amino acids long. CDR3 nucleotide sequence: TGTGCCAGCAGTTTGCAGGGTCGATACGAGCAGTACTTC. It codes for CASSLQGRYEQYF.

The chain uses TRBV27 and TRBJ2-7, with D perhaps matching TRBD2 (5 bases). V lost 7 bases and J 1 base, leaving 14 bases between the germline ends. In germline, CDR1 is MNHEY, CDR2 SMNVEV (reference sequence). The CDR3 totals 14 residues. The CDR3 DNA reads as TGTGCCAGCATCCCGACCCGAGGGTCCTACGAGCAGTACTTC. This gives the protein CASIPTRGSYEQYF.

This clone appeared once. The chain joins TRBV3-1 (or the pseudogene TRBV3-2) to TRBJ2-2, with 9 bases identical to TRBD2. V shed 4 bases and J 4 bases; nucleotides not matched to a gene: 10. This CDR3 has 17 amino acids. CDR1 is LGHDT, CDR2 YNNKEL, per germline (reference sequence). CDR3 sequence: CASSLFSGSSSTGELFF. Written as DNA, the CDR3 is TGTGCCAGCAGCCTATTTAGCGGGAGTAGCAGCACCGGGGAGCTGTTTTTT.

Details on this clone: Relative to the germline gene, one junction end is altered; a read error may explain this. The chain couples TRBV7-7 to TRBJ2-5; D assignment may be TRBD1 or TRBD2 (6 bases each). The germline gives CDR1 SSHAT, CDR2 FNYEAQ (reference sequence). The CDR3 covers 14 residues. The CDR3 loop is CASSLTGAWETQYF. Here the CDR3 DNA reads TGTGCTAGCAGCTTAACGGGGGCTTGGGAGACCCAGTACTTC.

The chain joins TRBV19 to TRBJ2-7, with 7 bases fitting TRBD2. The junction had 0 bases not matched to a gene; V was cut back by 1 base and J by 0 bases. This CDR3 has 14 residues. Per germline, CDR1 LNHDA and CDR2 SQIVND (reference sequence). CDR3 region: CASSIGEGSYEQYF. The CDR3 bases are TGTGCCAGTAGTATAGGGGAGGGCTCCTACGAGCAGTACTTC.

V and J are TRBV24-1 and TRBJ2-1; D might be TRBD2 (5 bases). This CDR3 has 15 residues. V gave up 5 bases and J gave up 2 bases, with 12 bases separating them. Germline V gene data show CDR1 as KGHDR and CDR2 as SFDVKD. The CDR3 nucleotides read TGTGCCACCAGTGGGCAAGCGGATCCCTACAATGAGCAGTTCTTC. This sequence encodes CATSGQADPYNEQFF.

DNA of the CDR3: TGTGCCAGCAGACAGATGCGGGCCAGGGGGACAGATACGCAGTATTTT. Residues: CASRQMRARGTDTQYF. The rearrangement links TRBV27 to TRBJ2-3; 7 bases are a match to TRBD1. J lost 3 bases, V lost 6 bases, and 12 bases had no gene match. Looked up from germline, CDR1 is MNHEY and CDR2 is SMNVEV (reference sequence). The CDR3 covers 16 residues.

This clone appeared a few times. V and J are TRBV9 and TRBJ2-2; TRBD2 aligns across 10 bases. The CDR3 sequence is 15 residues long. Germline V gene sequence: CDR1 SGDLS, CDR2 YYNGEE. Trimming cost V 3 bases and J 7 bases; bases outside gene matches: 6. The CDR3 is CASSDLAGAVGELFF. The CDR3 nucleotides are TGTGCCAGCAGCGACCTAGCGGGAGCGGTCGGGGAGCTGTTTTTT.

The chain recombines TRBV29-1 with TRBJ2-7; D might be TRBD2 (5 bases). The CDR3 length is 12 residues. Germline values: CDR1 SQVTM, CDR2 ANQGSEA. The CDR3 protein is CSCRSGLGEQYF. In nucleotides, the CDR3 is TGCAGTTGCCGGAGCGGACTGGGCGAGCAGTACTTC.